This T cell receptor (beta chain) was obtained from a study of T-cell memory formation after mild COVID-19. Study in general: Among the donors, TCR clusters were largely specific to each donor.

V dropped 6 bases and J dropped 6 bases, with 12 bases sitting between them. The germline CDR1 and CDR2 sequences are MNHEY and SVGEGT. There are 13 residues in the CDR3. TCRdb reprocessed the 5' RACE reads with MiXCR, giving one entry per CDR3 protein. The table records fewer than 250,000 distinct CDR3 sequences, roughly a tenth of them present only once. There are a few counts of this clonotype. Its antigen is as yet unknown. Study-level results: Within pre-infection memory, some responding clones were found, suggesting cross-reactive memory joined. The main location of contracting CD4+ clones was CM and EM, and that of contracting CD8+ clones was EMRA.

The rearrangement links TRBV6-2 or TRBV6-3 to TRBJ2-4; no clear D. The source of this sequence is a man aged 18 to 29 who had mild COVID-19 (a few samples of this study predate the infection). Cell type and time point are not known. Source material: PBMCs or a T cell subset sorted from them (not recorded which). DNA of the CDR3: TGTGCCAGCAGCCCTCGCGGCCCAAACATTCAGTACTTC. Amino acids: CASSPRGPNIQYF.